This T cell receptor (beta chain) stems from a study of T cells in Graves' hyperthyroidism and ophthalmopathy. The CDR3 runs to 15 residues. CDR1 is DFQATT, CDR2 SNEGSKA, per germline (reference sequence). V was trimmed by 2 bases and J by 0 bases, leaving 11 bases between them. There are many counts of this clonotype. The antigen is undetermined. RNA transcripts gave rise to amplified TCR beta CDR3 regions. The HTBI set primed first-round TCR CDR3 RT-PCR. MiXCR was run by TCRdb on the multiplex PCR reads, yielding one entry per CDR3 protein. The repertoire includes about 400,000 distinct CDR3 sequences, about 15% of them detected once, and 32% sits in the top ten. Findings of the study overall: Expanded thyroid clonotypes (above 0.001) were mostly also found in blood.

The sequencing input was blood. This chain connects TRBV20-1 to TRBJ2-1; unclear D gene. This receptor was taken from a woman aged 25 to 39 with Graves' hyperthyroidism. For the CDR3, the DNA is TGCAGTGCTAGATGGACGCAGAGCTCCTACAATGAGCAGTTCTTC. This translates into CSARWTQSSYNEQFF.